Listed below are T cell receptor beta chains from one sample, sequenced in a study of siplizumab effects on memory and regulatory T cells. TCRdb's copy holds only in-frame clones and misses some; the assay was immunoSEQ multiplex PCR. The sample records around 72,000 clones, roughly nine tenths being singletons. The sequenced sample was CD8+ T cells sorted from blood. These receptors were collected from a human donor in good health. CDR3s include the opening cysteine and the closing phenylalanine or tryptophan. Fields, in order: D gene, clone size, J gene, V gene, CDR3 protein, CDR3 DNA. The D gene is left open where the match is weak. The size entry is marked missing in some rows and otherwise reads once, few, many or a size class.

TRBD1,.,TRBJ2-7,TRBV7-9,CASSLRTGGYEQYF,TGTGCCAGCAGCTTACGGACAGGGGGCTACGAGCAGTACTTC
TRBD1,.,TRBJ2-1,TRBV13,CASSLVPGQGAWDEQFF,TGTGCCAGCAGCTTGGTCCCGGGACAGGGGGCTTGGGATGAGCAGTTCTTC
TRBD2,.,TRBJ2-3,TRBV6-4,CASSDSFTSGEADTQYF,TGTGCCAGCAGTGACTCCTTCACTAGCGGCGAAGCAGATACGCAGTATTTT
.,.,TRBJ2-7,TRBV10-3,CAISEMDISYEQYF,TGTGCCATCAGTGAGATGGACATCTCCTACGAGCAGTACTTC
TRBD1,.,TRBJ2-3,TRBV5-1,CASSLPGQNTDTQYF,TGCGCCAGCAGCCTTCCGGGACAGAACACAGATACGCAGTATTTT
.,.,TRBJ2-1,TRBV14,CASSQDFRESEQFF,TGTGCCAGCAGCCAAGACTTTAGGGAGTCTGAGCAGTTCTTC
.,.,TRBJ2-7,TRBV7-2,CASSQDLLGTYEQYF,TGTGCCAGCAGTCAGGACCTACTCGGGACCTACGAGCAGTACTTC
.,.,TRBJ1-1,TRBV30,CAWSVRFGAGLNTEAFF,TGTGCCTGGAGTGTGCGGTTTGGGGCCGGTTTGAACACTGAAGCTTTCTTT
.,.,TRBJ2-7,TRBV9,CASSVLPDSSYEQYF,TGTGCCAGCAGCGTTCTGCCCGACAGCTCCTACGAGCAGTACTTC
.,.,TRBJ1-3,TRBV13,CASSLPNPGHSGNTIYF,TGTGCCAGCAGCTTACCCAACCCGGGCCACTCTGGAAACACCATATATTTT
.,.,TRBJ2-1,TRBV29-1,CSVEHRNEQFF,TGCAGCGTTGAACACCGCAATGAGCAGTTCTTC
TRBD1,.,TRBJ1-1,TRBV29-1,CSLRTGNMNTEAFF,TGCAGCCTTAGGACAGGAAACATGAACACTGAAGCTTTCTTT
.,.,TRBJ2-7,TRBV14,CASSQDLLAYEQYF,TGTGCCAGCAGCCAAGATTTACTAGCCTACGAGCAGTACTTC
.,.,TRBJ1-3,TRBV7-9,CASRSRELISGNTIYF,TGTGCCAGCAGGTCCAGGGAACTGATCTCTGGAAACACCATATATTTT
TRBD1,.,TRBJ1-6,TRBV15,CATSPRTGASPLHF,TGTGCCACCAGCCCCCGGACAGGGGCTTCACCCCTCCACTTT
.,.,TRBJ2-3,TRBV4-1,CASSQYQANTDTQYF,TGCGCCAGCAGCCAATATCAGGCGAACACAGATACGCAGTATTTT
TRBD1,.,TRBJ2-5,TRBV2,CASSATGGLWETQYF,TGTGCCAGCAGTGCCACAGGGGGACTGTGGGAGACCCAGTACTTC
.,few,TRBJ2-7,TRBV5-1,CASSFGAQGYEQYF,TGCGCCAGCAGTTTTGGAGCCCAGGGCTACGAGCAGTACTTC
.,.,TRBJ1-1,TRBV10-2,CASSEPLDSLNTEAFF,TGCGCCAGCAGTGAACCTCTTGACAGTCTGAACACTGAAGCTTTCTTT
TRBD2,once,TRBJ2-1,TRBV7-9,CASSLAGLRYNEQFF,TGTGCCAGCAGCCTAGCGGGACTGCGGTACAATGAGCAGTTCTTC
TRBD2,.,TRBJ2-7,TRBV27,CASSLSGTSYEQYF,TGTGCCAGCAGTTTATCGGGGACTAGCTACGAGCAGTACTTC
.,.,TRBJ2-7,TRBV18,CASSPRGEGYYEQYF,TGTGCCAGCTCACCACGAGGAGAGGGGTACTACGAGCAGTACTTC
TRBD1,.,TRBJ1-1,TRBV2,CASSGRDRGVRNTEAFF,TGTGCCAGCAGTGGTAGGGACAGGGGGGTGAGGAACACTGAAGCTTTCTTT
.,.,TRBJ2-2,TRBV30,CAWSVSGPEGAGELFF,TGTGCCTGGAGTGTATCCGGGCCAGAAGGGGCTGGGGAGCTGTTTTTT
TRBD1,.,TRBJ1-2,TRBV6-5,CASSYGTGGPSYGYTF,TGTGCCAGCAGTTACGGGACAGGGGGCCCCAGCTATGGCTACACCTTC
.,.,TRBJ1-1,TRBV7-9,CASKSRGLQAFF,TGTGCCAGCAAGTCGAGGGGATTGCAGGCTTTCTTT
TRBD2,once,TRBJ2-5,TRBV10-3,CAISESSGSDETQYF,TGTGCCATCAGTGAGTCTAGCGGGAGTGACGAGACCCAGTACTTC
.,.,TRBJ1-2,TRBV10-2,CASSELTRGGYTF,TGCGCCAGCAGTGAGCTAACCCGAGGTGGCTACACCTTC
TRBD2,.,TRBJ2-3,TRBV5-1,CASSFAPSGRTDTQYF,TGCGCCAGCAGCTTCGCCCCTAGCGGGAGGACAGATACGCAGTATTTT
TRBD1,.,TRBJ2-1,TRBV6-6,CASSPTQGVYNEQFF,TGTGCCAGCAGCCCAACCCAGGGGGTTTACAATGAGCAGTTCTTC
TRBD2,once,TRBJ2-7,TRBV18,CASSPVTSGSYEQYF,TGTGCCAGCTCACCAGTCACTAGCGGTTCCTACGAGCAGTACTTC
TRBD1,.,TRBJ2-1,TRBV6-6,CASSLKGALQGEQFF,TGTGCCAGCAGCCTGAAGGGGGCCTTGCAGGGTGAGCAGTTCTTC
.,once,TRBJ1-5,TRBV6-5,CASSYSKSQPQHF,TGTGCCAGCAGTTACTCGAAAAGTCAGCCCCAGCATTTT
.,.,TRBJ2-3,TRBV13,CASSLGTDTDTQYF,TGTGCCAGCAGCCTCGGGACGGACACAGATACGCAGTATTTT
.,.,TRBJ2-2,TRBV5-4,CASSLLMGAGTGELFF,TGTGCCAGCAGCTTGTTAATGGGAGCAGGAACCGGGGAGCTGTTTTTT
.,.,TRBJ2-7,TRBV27,CASSLGRAYEQYF,TGTGCCAGCAGTTTGGGCAGGGCCTACGAGCAGTACTTC
.,.,TRBJ1-5,TRBV27,CASSSSRTNGSQHF,TGTGCCAGCAGTTCGAGTAGGACGAATGGGTCCCAGCATTTT
.,.,TRBJ1-1,TRBV7-6,CASSLAGNTEAFF,TGTGCCAGCAGCTTAGCAGGGAACACTGAAGCTTTCTTT
.,.,TRBJ1-1,TRBV6-5,CASSVAGGTEAFF,TGTGCCAGCAGTGTGGCGGGAGGCACTGAAGCTTTCTTT
.,.,TRBJ2-2,TRBV5-5,CASSLGLGYANTGELFF,TGTGCCAGCAGCTTGGGGTTAGGCTATGCGAACACCGGGGAGCTGTTTTTT
TRBD2,.,TRBJ2-1,TRBV2,CASSDDAGLAGVDEQFF,TGTGCCAGCAGTGATGATGCGGGACTAGCGGGAGTCGATGAGCAGTTCTTC
TRBD1,.,TRBJ1-5,TRBV27,CASSPTGNSNQPQHF,TGTGCCAGCAGTCCGACAGGGAATAGCAATCAGCCCCAGCATTTT
.,.,TRBJ2-7,TRBV7-9,CASSLLSGDEQYF,TGTGCCAGCAGCTTACTCTCTGGGGACGAGCAGTACTTC
.,once,TRBJ2-2,TRBV27,CASSLSERSTGELFF,TGTGCCAGCAGTTTATCGGAGCGCTCCACCGGGGAGCTGTTTTTT
.,.,TRBJ2-1,TRBV5-1,CASSFRQQANEQFF,TGCGCCAGCAGCTTCCGCCAACAGGCGAATGAGCAGTTCTTC